Here is one T cell receptor (beta chain) with its context. The antigen is undetermined. The beta constant-region primer was an equimolar mix of two oligonucleotides covering TRBC1 and TRBC2. Four rounds of PCR amplified the ligated cDNA using nested alpha and beta constant-region primers plus SP2. TCRdb redid the calling of the UMI-ligation and nested PCR reads with MiXCR, one entry per CDR3 protein. The data show 98,000 or so distinct CDR3 sequences, with roughly 15% seen just once and approximately 3% held by the top ten. These data originate in a study of naive and memory T cell subsets. Study-level points and caveats: In CD4 and CD8 cells, diversity dropped from naive through EMRA. A few larger clonotypes appeared in naive repertoires, especially CD8, possibly memory cells re-expressing CD45RA. Clonotypes here are unpaired alpha or beta chain sequences. TCR counts from RNA may reflect activation-linked expression changes.

The V end lost 7 bases, the J end lost 14 bases, and 15 bases lay between the germline ends. CDR3 length: 11 residues. Overnight CMV lysate stimulation of fresh PBMCs defined donor CMV status by CD4+ IFNgamma. The receptor's source is a human donor in good health. V is TRBV12-3 or TRBV12-4 and J is TRBJ2-1; TRBD1 might be the D (7 bases). Sequenced material: naive CD8+ T cells from blood. The CDR3 nucleotides read TGTGCCAGCAAAGGGGGGCAGGGGGAGTTCTTC. This sequence encodes CASKGGQGEFF.